This passage covers 12 T cell receptor beta chains from one sample sequenced in a study of CD8+ T cells in alopecia areata. Noted treatment: oral pan-JAK inhibitor, 5-10 mg twice daily. Sequencing used cDNA as its template, made by extracting RNA and reverse transcribing it. Only in-frame clones appear in the TCRdb table, and some are missing; sequencing was by immunoSEQ multiplex PCR. The sample carries 150,000 to 200,000 clones, roughly 60% recorded once. The sample here was CD4+ T cells sorted from blood, taken at approximately week 49, from a patient treated with tofacitinib. These receptors were collected from a human donor with alopecia areata.

This clone showed up just a few times. The gene calls are TRBV2 and TRBJ2-6; the D gene could be TRBD1 or TRBD2 (5 bases each). CDR3 length equals 15 residues. Germline-derived CDR1 and CDR2 are SNHLY and FYNNEI. The V end was cut by 8 bases, the J end by 1 base, with 12 bases between. CDR3 loop: CASGDWGSGANVLTF. DNA of the CDR3: TGTGCCAGCGGAGACTGGGGGTCTGGGGCCAACGTCCTGACTTTC.

The chain carries TRBV29-1 and TRBJ1-2; TRBD1 is a possible D gene (6 bases). The CDR3 runs 11 residues. The V gene's germline CDR1 is SQVTM and CDR2 ANQGSEA. V was clipped by 0 bases and J by 8 bases, with 7 bases between them. CDR3 loop: CSVEDQGGYTF. CDR3 DNA sequence: TGCAGCGTTGAAGATCAGGGGGGCTACACCTTC.

The V call is TRBV29-1, the J call TRBJ1-2, with 9 nucleotides matching TRBD1. V shed 3 bases and J 5 bases; nucleotides not matched to a gene: 4. Germline V gene sequence: CDR1 SQVTM, CDR2 ANQGSEA. The CDR3 runs to 13 residues. This CDR3 reads CSVDDRGVYGYTF. Here the CDR3 DNA reads TGCAGCGTTGACGACAGGGGGGTGTATGGCTACACCTTC.

The chain has TRBV25-1 and TRBJ1-1; the D gene is possibly TRBD1 (5 bases). In germline, CDR1 is MGHDK, CDR2 SYGVNS. The CDR3 runs 14 residues. Trimming pared 6 bases from V and 1 base from J, leaving 12 bases between. CDR3 amino acids: CASSRRGTNTEAFF. The CDR3 bases are TGTGCCAGCAGCCGGAGAGGGACGAACACTGAAGCTTTCTTT.

The J gene is TRBJ2-7, the V gene TRBV30, with a tentative D call TRBD1 (5 bases). Germline loops: CDR1 GTSNPN, CDR2 SVGIG (reference sequence). This CDR3 has 13 residues. V lost 2 bases and J lost 0, with 8 bases in between. The CDR3 sequence: CAWSRGLSYEQYF. The CDR3 region has the DNA TGTGCCTGGAGTAGGGGCCTCTCCTACGAGCAGTACTTC.

The rearrangement uses TRBV29-1 and TRBJ1-5; no reliable D call. V gave up 5 bases and J gave up 0 bases, with 11 bases separating them. Germline CDR1 SQVTM, CDR2 ANQGSEA. The CDR3 runs to 14 residues. The CDR3 DNA is TGCAGCGTTAGGACGGCTAATAGCAATCAGCCCCAGCATTTT. This gives the protein CSVRTANSNQPQHF.

This clone was seen only a few times. The chain is built from TRBV20-1 and TRBJ2-3, with unresolved D. The CDR3 extends over 10 amino acids. Germline assignment: CDR1 DFQATT and CDR2 SNEGSKA (reference sequence). V was cut by 6 bases and J by 7 bases, with 8 bases left in between. The CDR3: CSALGNTQYF. CDR3 bases: TGCAGTGCCCTAGGGAATACGCAGTATTTT.

Here the CDR3 reads CASKGQNNQPQHF. Here the CDR3 DNA reads TGTGCCAGCAAGGGACAGAACAATCAGCCCCAGCATTTT. J is TRBJ1-5 and V is TRBV6-6; 7 bases match TRBD1. This CDR3 has 13 residues. The germline V gene has CDR1 MNHNY and CDR2 SVGAGI (reference sequence). J gave up 3 bases and V 7 bases, and 3 bases lay outside the gene matches.

The chain joins TRBV7-9 to TRBJ2-3, with D hard to call. V lost 2 bases and J 2 bases, leaving 17 bases between the germline ends. CDR3 length: 17 residues. The germline V gene has CDR1 SEHNR and CDR2 FQNEAQ (reference sequence). CDR3 coding DNA: TGTGCCAGCAGCTTACGGTTACCCTCGGGCTCCACAGATACGCAGTATTTT. Its translation is CASSLRLPSGSTDTQYF.

The chain employs TRBV5-1 and TRBJ2-3; D remains ambiguous. Per the germline V gene, CDR1 is SGHRS and CDR2 is YFSETQ. This CDR3 spans 16 amino acids. V dropped 0 bases and J dropped 5 bases, with 16 bases sitting between them. The CDR3: CASSLAGQNLGDTQYF. For the CDR3, the DNA is TGCGCCAGCAGCTTGGCGGGTCAGAACCTTGGAGATACGCAGTATTTT.

This clone was seen only a few times. The chain carries TRBV29-1 and TRBJ1-4; unclear D gene. CDR1 and CDR2 (germline): SQVTM, ANQGSEA. The CDR3 has 12 amino acids. V gave up 6 bases and J gave up 8 bases, with 13 bases separating them. The CDR3 spells CSVEHSGEKLFF. The CDR3 nucleotides are TGCAGCGTCGAACATAGTGGGGAAAAACTGTTTTTT.

The chain combines TRBV25-1 with TRBJ2-7, with 7 nucleotides matching TRBD1. This CDR3 is 13 amino acids long. The trim removed 2 bases at V and 6 bases at J, leaving 4 bases unmatched. From germline, CDR1 is MGHDK and CDR2 SYGVNS. As DNA, the CDR3 is TGTGCCAGCAGTGAACCGGACAGGAGCGAGCAGTACTTC. This gives the protein CASSEPDRSEQYF.